The 17 T cell receptor beta chains presented below share a single source sample, sequenced in a study of T-cell memory formation after mild COVID-19 (dated by TCRdb to about 2021). The library was obtained by 5' RACE. Sequencing used an Illumina NovaSeq 6000. The public sequencing data were trimmed at Q25 with fastp and processed into clonotypes with MiXCR by TCRdb, which kept only in-frame beta chains. Rows with one shared CDR3 protein collapse into an entry with the most common genes and DNA. The sample table holds about 430,000 distinct CDR3 sequences, of which less than 25% were seen once. The top ten clones comprise 8.5% to 10% of the sample. The sample was PBMCs or a T cell subset sorted from them (not recorded which). Every receptor here comes from an adult woman who had mild COVID-19 (a few samples of this study predate the infection). The sample titles of this study are shuffled in the database, so cell type and time point are left out; the donor was told from shared clones.

The V gene is TRBV27, the J gene TRBJ2-3; D ambiguous. Germline CDR1 and CDR2: MNHEY and SMNVEV (reference sequence). This CDR3 has 13 residues. The ends were cut back, 5 bases at V and 10 bases at J, with 16 bases in the middle. In DNA form, the CDR3 reads TGTGCCAGCAGTCCACGTCTAGGAAACGCGCAGTATTTT. Residues: CASSPRLGNAQYF.

There are a few counts of this clonotype. This rearrangement joins TRBV5-1 to TRBJ2-3, with a tentative D call TRBD2 (6 bases). This CDR3 comprises 13 residues. Germline V CDR1 and CDR2: SGHRS, YFSETQ. CDR3 bases: TGCGCTACCCGGGACTCCAACACAGATACGCAGTATTTT. This gives the protein CATRDSNTDTQYF.

This clonotype was detected only a few times. This chain connects TRBV7-3 to TRBJ2-2, with TRBD1 matching over 8 bases. Germline CDR1 SGHTA, CDR2 FQGTGA. The CDR3 sequence is 14 residues long. The ends lost 8 bases at V and 6 bases at J; junction bases unmatched: 8. Here the CDR3 reads CASAPDRDSGELFF. For the CDR3, the DNA is TGTGCCAGCGCCCCGGACAGGGACTCCGGGGAGCTGTTTTTT. Variable domain in full (rest from reference TRBV7-3 and TRBJ2-2): GAGVSQTPSNKVTEKGKYVELRCDPISGHTALYWYRQSLGQGPEFLIYFQGTGAADDSGLPNDRFFAVRPEGSVSTLKIQRTERGDSAVYLCASAPDRDSGELFFGEGSRLTVL.

This clonotype has a handful of counts. The genes are TRBV30 and TRBJ2-1; 7 bases are shared with TRBD1. Per germline, CDR1 GTSNPN and CDR2 SVGIG (reference sequence). V lost 5 bases and J lost 2; bases outside the gene matches: 3. The CDR3 totals 13 residues. DNA of the CDR3: TGTGCCTGGGCCGGACAGGCCTACAATGAGCAGTTCTTC. Residues: CAWAGQAYNEQFF. The full variable domain, its missing parts supplied by reference TRBV30 and TRBJ2-1, is SQTIHQWPATLVQPVGSPLSLECTVEGTSNPNLYWYRQAAGRGLQLLFYSVGIGQISSEVPQNLSASRPQDRQFILSSKKLLLSDSGFYLCAWAGQAYNEQFFGPGTRLTVL.

CDR3 amino acids: CAICTQPGRTEAFF. In DNA form, the CDR3 reads TGTGCCATCTGCACACAACCAGGGCGCACTGAAGCTTTCTTT. The rearrangement links TRBV10-3 to TRBJ1-1, with D possibly being TRBD1 (5 bases). The CDR3 length is 14 residues. CDR1 and CDR2 (germline): ENHRY, SYGVKD. The V end was cut by 8 bases, the J end by 4 bases, with 17 bases between.

In its sample, this clonotype was seen a few times. The chain has TRBV28 and TRBJ2-7; 8 bases are a match to TRBD1. V gave up 6 bases and J gave up 0 bases; unmatched junction bases: 1. This CDR3 spans 13 amino acids. Germline CDR1 is MDHEN and CDR2 is SYDVKM. The CDR3 protein is CASRDRDSYEQYF. The CDR3 nucleotides are TGTGCCAGCAGGGACAGGGACTCCTACGAGCAGTACTTC. Full variable domain (remainder filled in from reference TRBV28 and TRBJ2-7): DVKVTQSSRYLVKRTGEKVFLECVQDMDHENMFWYRQDPGLGLRLIYFSYDVKMKEKGDIPEGYSVSREKKERFSLILESASTNQTSMYLCASRDRDSYEQYFGPGTRLTVT.

In DNA, the CDR3 is TGTGCCAGCAGCGTAGAGCTACTAGCGGAAATTCCTTACAATGAGCAGTTCTTC. It translates to CASSVELLAEIPYNEQFF. The V call is TRBV9, the J call TRBJ2-1; 8 bases agree with TRBD2. This CDR3 has 18 amino acids. Germline V lookup: CDR1 SGDLS, CDR2 YYNGEE. Trimming at V came to 0 bases and at J to 4 bases, leaving 12 bases not matched to a gene.

V gene TRBV9 combines with J gene TRBJ2-1; TRBD2 matches at 14 bases. The germline gives CDR1 SGDLS, CDR2 YYNGEE. This CDR3 has 16 residues. V lost 2 bases and J lost 4; bases outside the gene matches: 2. CDR3 region: CASSVGTSGRYNEQFF. CDR3 sequence (DNA): TGTGCCAGCAGCGTTGGGACTAGCGGGAGATACAATGAGCAGTTCTTC. The entire variable domain, with the rest obtained from reference TRBV9 and TRBJ2-1, is as follows: DSGVTQTPKHLITATGQRVTLRCSPRSGDLSVYWYQQSLDQGLQFLIQYYNGEERAKGNILERFSAQQFPDLHSELNLSSLELGDSALYFCASSVGTSGRYNEQFFGPGTRLTVL.

This clonotype was seen at least ten times. The gene calls are TRBV12-3 or TRBV12-4 and TRBJ2-7; 9 positions agree with TRBD1. CDR3 length equals 14 residues. V shed 5 bases, J shed 3 bases, and the junction held 5 bases outside the gene matches. In DNA form, the CDR3 reads TGTGCCAGCAGTCCCTCGGGACAGGGCTACGAGCAGTACTTC. Its protein product is CASSPSGQGYEQYF.

This chain links TRBV4-1 with TRBJ1-6; D uncertain. Germline assignment: CDR1 MGHRA and CDR2 YSYEKL. The V gene lost 3 bases and the J gene lost 8 bases, with 2 bases spanning the gap. This CDR3 comprises 11 residues. In nucleotides, the CDR3 is TGCGCCAGCAGCCACGATTCACCCCTCCACTTT. Translated, it gives CASSHDSPLHF.

The chain links TRBV5-1 to TRBJ2-7; 8 bases fit TRBD1. Unmatched junction bases numbered 14, after V lost 4 bases and J lost 5 bases. Germline CDR1 is SGHRS and CDR2 is YFSETQ. CDR3 length: 16 residues. The CDR3 DNA sequence: TGCGCCAGCAGCGGGGGTCTGGGACAGGTCGTTGACGAGCAGTACTTC. Amino acid sequence: CASSGGLGQVVDEQYF. Complete variable domain (other parts from reference TRBV5-1 and TRBJ2-7): KAGVTQTPRYLIKTRGQQVTLSCSPISGHRSVSWYQQTPGQGLQFLFEYFSETQRNKGNFPGRFSGRQFSNSRSEMNVSTLELGDSALYLCASSGGLGQVVDEQYFGPGTRLTVT.

The rearrangement joins TRBV12-3 or TRBV12-4 to TRBJ1-5; no clear D gene. The V end lost 0 bases, the J end lost 0 bases, and 6 bases lay between the germline ends. The CDR3 has 15 residues. CDR3 amino acids: CASSLARTSNQPQHF. CDR3 DNA: TGTGCCAGCAGTTTAGCAAGAACTAGCAATCAGCCCCAGCATTTT.

This clonotype was seen a few times. The V and J genes are TRBV2 and TRBJ2-1; TRBD2 agrees at 12 bases. Germline CDR1 is SNHLY and CDR2 is FYNNEI. J gave up 7 bases and V 3 bases, and 7 bases lay outside the gene matches. The CDR3 length is 16 residues. The CDR3 DNA follows: TGTGCCAGCAGTGAGACTAGCGGGGGCCTCCCTAATGAGCAGTTCTTC. Translation: CASSETSGGLPNEQFF.

This rearrangement joins TRBV11-3 to TRBJ1-1, with a possible D match to TRBD1 (5 bases). Looked up from germline, CDR1 is SGHNT and CDR2 is YENEEA. V lost 5 bases and J 6 bases, leaving 10 bases between the germline ends. This CDR3 is built from 12 residues. CDR3 in DNA: TGTGCCAGCAGCGTCCGGGACGCTGAAGCTTTCTTT. Encoded protein: CASSVRDAEAFF.

The V call is TRBV4-1, the J call TRBJ1-2; D remains unclear. This CDR3 contains 15 residues. The germline V and J ends were trimmed by 0 bases and 8 bases, with 16 bases remaining between them. Germline V gene data show CDR1 as MGHRA and CDR2 as YSYEKL. Written as DNA, the CDR3 is TGCGCCAGCAGCCAAGATCGCCAGGCGAACTGGGGCTACACCTTC. Its protein product is CASSQDRQANWGYTF.

This clonotype was picked up a small number of times. The rearrangement joins TRBV18 to TRBJ2-7; 9 bases match TRBD1. Germline V lookup: CDR1 KGHSH, CDR2 LQKENI. This CDR3 has 15 residues. The J segment lost 1 base and the V segment lost 2 bases, leaving 3 bases of the junction unmatched. The CDR3 here is CASSPGTGTSYEQYF. The CDR3 coding sequence is TGTGCCAGCTCACCAGGGACAGGGACGTCCTACGAGCAGTACTTC. Full variable domain (outside the CDR3, taken from reference TRBV18 and TRBJ2-7): NAGVMQNPRHLVRRRGQEARLRCSPMKGHSHVYWYRQLPEEGLKFMVYLQKENIIDESGMPKERFSAEFPKEGPSILRIQQVVRGDSAAYFCASSPGTGTSYEQYFGPGTRLTVT.

The V gene is TRBV7-9, the J gene TRBJ1-1; 7 bases are shared with TRBD1. The CDR3 consists of 14 residues. With 2 bases clipped from V and 7 bases from J, the junction kept 7 bases outside the gene matches. Germline CDR1 is SEHNR and CDR2 is FQNEAQ (reference sequence). In nucleotides, the CDR3 is TGTGCCAGCAGCTTATTGGACAGGAGTAATGAAGCTTTCTTT. Translation: CASSLLDRSNEAFF.